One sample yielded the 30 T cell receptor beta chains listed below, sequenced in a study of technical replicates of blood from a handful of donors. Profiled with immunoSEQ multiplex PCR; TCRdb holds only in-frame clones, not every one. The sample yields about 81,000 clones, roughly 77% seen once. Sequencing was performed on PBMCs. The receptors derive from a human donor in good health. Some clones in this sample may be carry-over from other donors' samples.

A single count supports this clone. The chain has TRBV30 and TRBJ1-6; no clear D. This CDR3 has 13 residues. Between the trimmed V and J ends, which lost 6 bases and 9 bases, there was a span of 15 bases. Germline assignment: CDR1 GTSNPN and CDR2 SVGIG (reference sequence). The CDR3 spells CACQANGISPLHF. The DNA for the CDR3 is TGTGCCTGTCAGGCCAACGGAATTTCACCCCTCCACTTT.

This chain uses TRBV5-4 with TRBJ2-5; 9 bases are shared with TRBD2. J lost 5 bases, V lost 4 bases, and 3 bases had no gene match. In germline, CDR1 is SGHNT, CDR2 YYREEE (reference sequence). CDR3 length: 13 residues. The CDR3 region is CASSHAGGETQYF. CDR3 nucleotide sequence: TGTGCCAGCAGCCACGCGGGGGGGGAGACCCAGTACTTC.

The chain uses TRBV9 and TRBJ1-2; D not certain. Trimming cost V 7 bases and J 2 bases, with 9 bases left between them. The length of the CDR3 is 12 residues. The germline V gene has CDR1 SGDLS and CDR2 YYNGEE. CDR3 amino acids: CASREGNYGYTF. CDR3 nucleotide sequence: TGTGCCAGCCGGGAGGGAAACTATGGCTACACCTTC.

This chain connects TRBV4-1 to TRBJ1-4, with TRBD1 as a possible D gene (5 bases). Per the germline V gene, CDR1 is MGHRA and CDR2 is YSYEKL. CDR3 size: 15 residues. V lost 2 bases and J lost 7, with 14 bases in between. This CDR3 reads CASSQSPRGGEKLFF. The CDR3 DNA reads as TGCGCCAGCAGCCAATCCCCTAGGGGTGGTGAAAAACTGTTTTTT.

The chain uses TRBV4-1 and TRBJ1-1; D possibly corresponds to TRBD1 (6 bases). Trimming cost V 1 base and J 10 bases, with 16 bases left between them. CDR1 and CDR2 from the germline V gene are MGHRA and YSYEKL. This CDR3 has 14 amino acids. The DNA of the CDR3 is TGCGCCAGCAGCCAAGGGGACACCTCCCGGGGAGCTTTCTTT. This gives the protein CASSQGDTSRGAFF.

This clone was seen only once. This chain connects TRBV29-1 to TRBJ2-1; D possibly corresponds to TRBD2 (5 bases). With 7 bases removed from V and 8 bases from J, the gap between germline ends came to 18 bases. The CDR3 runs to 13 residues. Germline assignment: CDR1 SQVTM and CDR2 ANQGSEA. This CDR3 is CSAIPASLYEQFF. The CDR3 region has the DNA TGCAGCGCGATCCCGGCTAGCCTCTATGAGCAGTTCTTC.

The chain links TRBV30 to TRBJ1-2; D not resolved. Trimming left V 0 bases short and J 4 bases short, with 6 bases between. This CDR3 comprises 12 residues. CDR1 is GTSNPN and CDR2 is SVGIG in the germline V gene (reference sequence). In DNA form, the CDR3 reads TGTGCCTGGAGTGTAAATCTCTATGGCTACACCTTC. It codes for CAWSVNLYGYTF.

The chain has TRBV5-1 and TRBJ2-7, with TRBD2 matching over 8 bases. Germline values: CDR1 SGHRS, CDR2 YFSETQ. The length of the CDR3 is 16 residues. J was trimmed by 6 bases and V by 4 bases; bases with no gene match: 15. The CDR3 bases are TGCGCCAGCAGCCCTGCTGGGAGCGGGAGAGGTTCCGAGCAGTACTTC. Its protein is CASSPAGSGRGSEQYF.

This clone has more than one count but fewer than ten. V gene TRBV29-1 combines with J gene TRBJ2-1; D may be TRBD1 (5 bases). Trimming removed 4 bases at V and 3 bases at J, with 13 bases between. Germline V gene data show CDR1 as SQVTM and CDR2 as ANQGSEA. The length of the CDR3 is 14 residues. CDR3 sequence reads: CSVGEQVGYNEQFF. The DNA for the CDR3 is TGCAGCGTTGGGGAACAGGTGGGCTACAATGAGCAGTTCTTC.

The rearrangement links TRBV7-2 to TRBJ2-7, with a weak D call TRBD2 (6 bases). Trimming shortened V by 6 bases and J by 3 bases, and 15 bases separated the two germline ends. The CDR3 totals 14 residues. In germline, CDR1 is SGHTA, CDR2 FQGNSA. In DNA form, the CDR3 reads TGTGCCAGCAGTCCCCCGGGGGTTATCTACGAGCAGTACTTC. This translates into CASSPPGVIYEQYF.

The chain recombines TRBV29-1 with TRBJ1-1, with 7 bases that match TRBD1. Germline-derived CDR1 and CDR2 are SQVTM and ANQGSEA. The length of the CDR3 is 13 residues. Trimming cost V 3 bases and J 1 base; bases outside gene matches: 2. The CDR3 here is CSVDQGGNTEAFF. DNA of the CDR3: TGCAGCGTTGATCAGGGGGGGAACACTGAAGCTTTCTTT.

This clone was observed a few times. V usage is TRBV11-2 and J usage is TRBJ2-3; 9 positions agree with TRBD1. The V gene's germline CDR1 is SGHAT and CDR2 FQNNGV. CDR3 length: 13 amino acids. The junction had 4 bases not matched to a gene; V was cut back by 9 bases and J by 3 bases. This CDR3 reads CASKTGGTDTQYF. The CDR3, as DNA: TGTGCCAGTAAGACAGGGGGGACAGATACGCAGTATTTT. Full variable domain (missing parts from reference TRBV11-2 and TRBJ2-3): EAGVAQSPRYKIIEKRQSVAFWCNPISGHATLYWYQQILGQGPKLLIQFQNNGVVDDSQLPKDRFSAERLKGVDSTLKIQPAKLEDSAVYLCASKTGGTDTQYFGPGTRLTVL.

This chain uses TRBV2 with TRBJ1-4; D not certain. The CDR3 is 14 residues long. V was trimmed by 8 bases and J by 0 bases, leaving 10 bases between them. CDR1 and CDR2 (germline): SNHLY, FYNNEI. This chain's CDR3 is CASGRVTTNEKLFF. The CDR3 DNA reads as TGTGCCAGCGGCCGGGTTACAACTAATGAAAAACTGTTTTTT.

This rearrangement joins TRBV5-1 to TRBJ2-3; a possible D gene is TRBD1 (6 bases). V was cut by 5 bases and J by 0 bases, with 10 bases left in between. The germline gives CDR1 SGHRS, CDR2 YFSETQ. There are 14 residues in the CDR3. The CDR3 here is CASSYDRSTDTQYF. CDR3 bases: TGCGCCAGCAGTTACGACAGGAGCACAGATACGCAGTATTTT.

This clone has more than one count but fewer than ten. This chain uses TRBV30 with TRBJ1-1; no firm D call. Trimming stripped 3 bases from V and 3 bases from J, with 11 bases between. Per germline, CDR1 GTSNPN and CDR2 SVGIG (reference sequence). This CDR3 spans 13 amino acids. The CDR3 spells CAWSRGLDTEAFF. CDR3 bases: TGTGCCTGGAGCCGAGGGCTAGACACTGAAGCTTTCTTT. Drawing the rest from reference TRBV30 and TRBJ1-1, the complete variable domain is SQTIHQWPATLVQPVGSPLSLECTVEGTSNPNLYWYRQAAGRGLQLLFYSVGIGQISSEVPQNLSASRPQDRQFILSSKKLLLSDSGFYLCAWSRGLDTEAFFGQGTRLTVV.

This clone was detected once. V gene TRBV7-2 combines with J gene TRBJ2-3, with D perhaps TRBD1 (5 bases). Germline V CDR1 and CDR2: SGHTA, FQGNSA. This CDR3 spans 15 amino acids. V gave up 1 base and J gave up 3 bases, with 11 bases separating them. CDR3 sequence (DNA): TGTGCCAGCAGCTTAGGGCAGGGTAGGACAGATACGCAGTATTTT. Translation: CASSLGQGRTDTQYF.

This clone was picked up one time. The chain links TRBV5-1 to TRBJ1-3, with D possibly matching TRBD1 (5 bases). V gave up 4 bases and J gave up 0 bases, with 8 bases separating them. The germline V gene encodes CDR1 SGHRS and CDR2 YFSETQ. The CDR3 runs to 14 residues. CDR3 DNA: TGCGCCAGCAGCGGGGCTAGCTCTGGAAACACCATATATTTT. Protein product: CASSGASSGNTIYF.

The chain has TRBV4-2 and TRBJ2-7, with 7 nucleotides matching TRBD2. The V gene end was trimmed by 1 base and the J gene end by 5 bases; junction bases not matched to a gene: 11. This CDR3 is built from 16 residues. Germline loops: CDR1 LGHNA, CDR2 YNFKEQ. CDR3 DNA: TGTGCCAGCAGCCAAGTATTCGGACTAGTATCCCACGAGCAGTACTTC. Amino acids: CASSQVFGLVSHEQYF.

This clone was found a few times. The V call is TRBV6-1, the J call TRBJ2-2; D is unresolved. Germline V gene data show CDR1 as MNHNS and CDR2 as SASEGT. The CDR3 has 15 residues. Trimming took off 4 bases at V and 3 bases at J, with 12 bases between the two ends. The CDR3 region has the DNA TGTGCCAGCAGTGTATCTATGAGTGACACCGGGGAGCTGTTTTTT. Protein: CASSVSMSDTGELFF.

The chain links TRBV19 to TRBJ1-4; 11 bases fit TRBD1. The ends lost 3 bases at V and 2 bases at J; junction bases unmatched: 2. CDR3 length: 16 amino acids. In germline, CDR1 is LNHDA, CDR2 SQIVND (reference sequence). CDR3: CASSMGQGVTNEKLFF. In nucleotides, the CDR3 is TGTGCCAGTAGTATGGGACAGGGGGTTACTAATGAAAAACTGTTTTTT.

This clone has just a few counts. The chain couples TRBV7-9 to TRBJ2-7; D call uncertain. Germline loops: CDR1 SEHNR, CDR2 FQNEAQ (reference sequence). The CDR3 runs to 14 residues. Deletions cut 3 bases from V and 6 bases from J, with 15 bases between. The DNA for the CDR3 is TGTGCCAGCAGCTTGGCAGGTGGATTTGGCGAGCAGTACTTC. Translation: CASSLAGGFGEQYF.

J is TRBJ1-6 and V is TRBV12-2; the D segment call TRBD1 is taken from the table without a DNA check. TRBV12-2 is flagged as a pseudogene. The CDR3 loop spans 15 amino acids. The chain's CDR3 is CASRLPGQPNSPLHF. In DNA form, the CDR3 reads TGTGCAAGTCGCCTACCGGGACAGCCAAATTCACCCCTCCACTTT.

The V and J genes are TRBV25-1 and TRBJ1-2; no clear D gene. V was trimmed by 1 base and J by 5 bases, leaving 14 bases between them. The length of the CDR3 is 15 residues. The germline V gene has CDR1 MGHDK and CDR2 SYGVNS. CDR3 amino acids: CASSEFKNTPYGYTF. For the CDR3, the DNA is TGTGCCAGCAGTGAATTTAAAAACACCCCTTATGGCTACACCTTC.

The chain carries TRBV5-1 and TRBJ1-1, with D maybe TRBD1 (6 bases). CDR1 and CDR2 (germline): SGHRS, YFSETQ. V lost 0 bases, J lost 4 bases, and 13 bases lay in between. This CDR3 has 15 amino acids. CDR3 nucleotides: TGCGCCAGCAGCTTGGCCGGCAGGGGTGGCACTGAAGCTTTCTTT. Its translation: CASSLAGRGGTEAFF.

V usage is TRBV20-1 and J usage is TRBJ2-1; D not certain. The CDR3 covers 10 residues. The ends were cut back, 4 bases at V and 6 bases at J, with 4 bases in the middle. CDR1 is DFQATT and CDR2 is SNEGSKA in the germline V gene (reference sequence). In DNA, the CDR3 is TGCAGTGCTATCAGCAATGAGCAGTTCTTC. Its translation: CSAISNEQFF.

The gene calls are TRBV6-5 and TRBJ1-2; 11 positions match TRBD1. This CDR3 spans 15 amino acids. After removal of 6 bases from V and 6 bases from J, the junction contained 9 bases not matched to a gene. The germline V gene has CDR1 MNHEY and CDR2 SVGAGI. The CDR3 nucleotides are TGTGCCAGCAGACCTCTCCTGGGACAGGGGGATGGCTACACCTTC. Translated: CASRPLLGQGDGYTF.

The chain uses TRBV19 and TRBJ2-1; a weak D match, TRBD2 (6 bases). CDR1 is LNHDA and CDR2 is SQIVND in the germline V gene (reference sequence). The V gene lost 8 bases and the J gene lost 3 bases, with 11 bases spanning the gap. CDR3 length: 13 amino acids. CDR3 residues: CASCYGSYNEQFF. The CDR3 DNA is TGTGCCAGTTGTTACGGGAGCTACAATGAGCAGTTCTTC.

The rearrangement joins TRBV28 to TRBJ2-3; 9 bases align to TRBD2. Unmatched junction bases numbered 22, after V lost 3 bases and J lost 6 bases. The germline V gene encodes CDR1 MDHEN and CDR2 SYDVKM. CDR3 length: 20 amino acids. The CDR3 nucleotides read TGTGCCAGCAGTTTTCTTGTGGTTAATATTCAAGCGGGAGGATGGGATACGCAGTATTTT. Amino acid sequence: CASSFLVVNIQAGGWDTQYF.

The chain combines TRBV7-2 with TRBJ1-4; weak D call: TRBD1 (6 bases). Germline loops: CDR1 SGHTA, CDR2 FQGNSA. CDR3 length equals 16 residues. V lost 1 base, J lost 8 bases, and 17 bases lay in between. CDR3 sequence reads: CASSLDRVRVGEKLFF. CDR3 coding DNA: TGTGCCAGCAGCTTAGACAGGGTGAGAGTTGGGGAAAAACTGTTTTTT.

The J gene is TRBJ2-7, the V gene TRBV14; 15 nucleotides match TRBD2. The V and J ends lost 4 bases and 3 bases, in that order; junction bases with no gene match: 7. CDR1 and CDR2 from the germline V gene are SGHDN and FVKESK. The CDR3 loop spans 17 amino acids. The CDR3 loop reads CASSPGTSGGPDYEQYF. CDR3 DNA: TGTGCCAGCAGCCCCGGGACTAGCGGGGGGCCTGACTACGAGCAGTACTTC.